The 21 T cell receptor beta chains reported below all come from one sample, sequenced in a study of blood T cell repertoires in COVID-19. The repertoire was sequenced with immunoSEQ multiplex PCR; TCRdb's copy has only in-frame clones and lacks some. The table lists some 100,000 clones, roughly 70% of them singletons, with around 4% in the top ten. Material for sequencing was peripheral blood. The origin of the receptors is a man aged 70-80 years with COVID-19, enrolled during active disease.

The chain links TRBV5-1 to TRBJ2-5; tentative D call: TRBD2 (5 bases). With 5 bases removed from V and 2 bases from J, the gap between germline ends came to 16 bases. Germline assignment: CDR1 SGHRS and CDR2 YFSETQ. The CDR3 contains 15 residues. The CDR3 DNA reads as TGCGCCAGCAGTTCATCTCACGGAGGTCAAGAGACCCAGTACTTC. Translation gives CASSSSHGGQETQYF.

J is TRBJ2-7 and V is TRBV2; 9 bases are a match to TRBD1. With 4 bases clipped from V and 4 bases from J, the junction kept 5 bases outside the gene matches. Germline-derived CDR1 and CDR2 are SNHLY and FYNNEI. CDR3 length: 14 residues. The CDR3 here is CASSVGTGRYEQYF. The CDR3 nucleotides read TGTGCCAGCAGTGTTGGGACAGGGAGATACGAGCAGTACTTC.

The genes are TRBV25-1 and TRBJ2-2; D is possibly TRBD2 (6 bases). The V gene's germline CDR1 is MGHDK and CDR2 SYGVNS. V gave up 5 bases and J gave up 1 base, with 14 bases separating them. This CDR3 is built from 16 residues. CDR3 residues: CASSPRSGVNTGELFF. CDR3 coding DNA: TGTGCCAGCAGTCCCAGGTCGGGGGTGAACACCGGGGAGCTGTTTTTT.

The chain has TRBV5-4 and TRBJ2-5; 7 bases line up with TRBD1. The germline gives CDR1 SGHNT, CDR2 YYREEE (reference sequence). This CDR3 has 16 residues. Trimming cost V 0 bases and J 3 bases; bases outside gene matches: 8. Here the CDR3 DNA reads TGTGCCAGCAGCTTGGTTGGACAGGCCAGGGAAGAGACCCAGTACTTC. It codes for CASSLVGQAREETQYF.

V gene TRBV6-5 combines with J gene TRBJ2-1; D may be TRBD1 (6 bases). The V and J ends lost 6 bases and 9 bases respectively, with 18 bases between them. The CDR3 totals 14 residues. Germline assignment: CDR1 MNHEY and CDR2 SVGAGI. The CDR3 loop is CASSHRVGESEQFF. In DNA, the CDR3 is TGTGCCAGCAGCCACAGGGTTGGGGAGTCTGAGCAGTTCTTC.

The chain's CDR3 is CSVERVGGIGELFF. CDR3 sequence (DNA): TGCAGCGTTGAAAGGGTGGGAGGAATCGGGGAGCTGTTTTTT. The chain is built from TRBV29-1 and TRBJ2-2; TRBD2 might be the D (6 bases). With 2 bases removed from V and 7 bases from J, the gap between germline ends came to 14 bases. CDR3 size: 14 residues. Germline V gene sequence: CDR1 SQVTM, CDR2 ANQGSEA.

J is TRBJ2-7 and V is TRBV2; TRBD1 might be the D (5 bases). This CDR3 spans 12 amino acids. Germline V gene sequence: CDR1 SNHLY, CDR2 FYNNEI. Trimming removed 9 bases from V and 3 bases from J, with 12 bases in between. The CDR3 bases are TGTGCCAGTTCAAACCAGGGCTACGAGCAGTACTTC. The encoded protein is CASSNQGYEQYF.

The rearrangement links TRBV25-1 to TRBJ1-1; D might be TRBD1 (6 bases). Germline V lookup: CDR1 MGHDK, CDR2 SYGVNS. V lost 6 bases and J lost 8, with 13 bases in between. This CDR3 contains 12 residues. CDR3 in amino acids: CASSRYREEAFF. CDR3 bases: TGTGCCAGCAGCCGTTACAGGGAAGAAGCTTTCTTT.

In the case of this clone: A much larger clone lies one base from this, so it may be a read error. V usage is TRBV3-1 (or the pseudogene TRBV3-2) and J usage is TRBJ1-2, with no clear D. This CDR3 comprises 13 residues. From germline, CDR1 is LGHDT and CDR2 YNNKEL (reference sequence). The V gene lost 0 bases and the J gene lost 4 bases, with 6 bases spanning the gap. CDR3 protein: CASSQEAGYGYTF. CDR3 nucleotides: TGTGCCAGCAGCCAAGAGGCGGGCTATGGCTACACCTTC.

This rearrangement joins TRBV10-3 to TRBJ1-3; 9 bases match TRBD1. CDR1 and CDR2 (germline): ENHRY, SYGVKD. The CDR3 is 15 amino acids. V trimming: 6 bases; J trimming: 4 bases; junction bases outside the gene matches: 7. The CDR3 protein is CAIRGQGILGNTIYF. The CDR3 nucleotides are TGTGCCATCAGAGGACAGGGGATCCTCGGAAACACCATATATTTT.

J is TRBJ2-3 and V is TRBV2, with 7 bases matching TRBD1. The CDR3 consists of 13 residues. With 9 bases clipped from V and 7 bases from J, the junction kept 10 bases outside the gene matches. Germline V lookup: CDR1 SNHLY, CDR2 FYNNEI. The CDR3 DNA sequence: TGTGCCAGTTCAACGGGACAGCATAATACGCAGTATTTT. Encoded protein: CASSTGQHNTQYF.

This clone was seen more than once but under ten times. This sequence joins TRBV7-2 and TRBJ2-7; 9 nucleotides align to TRBD1. Germline assignment: CDR1 SGHTA and CDR2 FQGNSA. J gave up 2 bases and V 4 bases, and 12 bases lay outside the gene matches. There are 17 residues in the CDR3. The CDR3 loop is CASSSAVGTGRPYEQYF. As DNA, the CDR3 is TGTGCCAGCAGCTCCGCAGTTGGGACAGGGAGACCCTACGAGCAGTACTTC.

This chain joins TRBV2 and TRBJ2-3; 10 bases agree with TRBD1. The V and J ends lost 4 bases and 3 bases, in that order; junction bases with no gene match: 1. Germline-derived CDR1 and CDR2 are SNHLY and FYNNEI. CDR3 length: 14 amino acids. CDR3 bases: TGTGCCAGCAGTGGACAGGGGGCAACAGATACGCAGTATTTT. It encodes CASSGQGATDTQYF.

The J gene is TRBJ2-1, the V gene TRBV4-3, with TRBD1 as a possible D gene (5 bases). This CDR3 is built from 17 residues. Trimming took off 3 bases at V and 2 bases at J, with 17 bases between the two ends. Germline V CDR1 and CDR2: LGHNA, YSLEER. The CDR3 is CASSQGLRVSTYNEQFF. As DNA, the CDR3 is TGCGCCAGCAGCCAGGGCCTCAGGGTATCGACCTACAATGAGCAGTTCTTC.

This clone was seen a handful of times. This chain links TRBV30 with TRBJ1-1; D possibly corresponds to TRBD1 (5 bases). Trimming left V 2 bases short and J 6 bases short, with 13 bases between. The CDR3 is 13 residues long. Germline CDR1 reads GTSNPN; CDR2 reads SVGIG (reference sequence). CDR3 in amino acids: CAWSPGILAEAFF. In DNA, the CDR3 is TGTGCCTGGAGTCCAGGGATATTAGCTGAAGCTTTCTTT.

The chain links TRBV7-2 to TRBJ1-5; D ambiguous. CDR1 and CDR2 (germline): SGHTA, FQGNSA. This CDR3 contains 13 residues. Trimming shortened V by 1 base and J by 5 bases, and 6 bases separated the two germline ends. CDR3 sequence: CASSLVQYQPQHF. As DNA, the CDR3 is TGTGCCAGCAGCTTAGTGCAGTATCAGCCCCAGCATTTT. Looking up the rest from reference TRBV7-2 and TRBJ1-5 gives the full variable domain: GAGVSQSPSNKVTEKGKDVELRCDPISGHTALYWYRQSLGQGLEFLIYFQGNSAPDKSGLPSDRFSAERTGGSVSTLTIQRTQQEDSAVYLCASSLVQYQPQHFGDGTRLSIL.

DNA for the CDR3: TGTGCCAGCAGCGACAGGGTCCACACTGAAGCTTTCTTT. Translated: CASSDRVHTEAFF. This chain connects TRBV7-9 to TRBJ1-1, with 7 nucleotides matching TRBD1. CDR3 length equals 13 residues. V lost 5 bases, J lost 3 bases, and 3 bases stayed unmatched. CDR1 is SEHNR and CDR2 is FQNEAQ in the germline V gene (reference sequence).

The chain employs TRBV6-5 and TRBJ2-7; 8 nucleotides line up with TRBD1. This CDR3 has 14 amino acids. Germline V lookup: CDR1 MNHEY, CDR2 SVGAGI. V lost 7 bases to trimming and J lost 1 base; unmatched junction nucleotides: 6. The CDR3 loop is CASKIYRGSYEQYF. CDR3 DNA sequence: TGTGCCAGCAAAATATACAGGGGGTCCTACGAGCAGTACTTC.

V gene TRBV7-2 combines with J gene TRBJ2-2; the D gene is possibly TRBD2 (5 bases). V dropped 3 bases and J dropped 2 bases, with 10 bases sitting between them. Germline V lookup: CDR1 SGHTA, CDR2 FQGNSA. The CDR3 has 15 amino acids. CDR3 region: CASSFGLLNTGELFF. The CDR3 bases are TGTGCCAGCAGCTTCGGACTTCTAAACACCGGGGAGCTGTTTTTT.

The table lists this clone with a few counts. The chain carries TRBV29-1 and TRBJ1-1, with no clear D. V gave up 4 bases and J gave up 0 bases, with 18 bases separating them. There are 16 residues in the CDR3. Per germline, CDR1 SQVTM and CDR2 ANQGSEA. This CDR3 reads CSVVRLPYLVNTEAFF. The CDR3 bases are TGCAGCGTTGTTCGCCTACCCTACCTTGTGAACACTGAAGCTTTCTTT.

This chain's CDR3 is CASSFTGLAGAYF. Here the CDR3 DNA reads TGTGCCAGCAGCTTTACCGGACTAGCGGGAGCCTACTTC. V usage is TRBV7-9 and J usage is TRBJ2-7; 13 bases are shared with TRBD2. Germline-derived CDR1 and CDR2 are SEHNR and FQNEAQ (reference sequence). After removal of 3 bases from V and 13 bases from J, the junction contained 6 bases not matched to a gene. This CDR3 comprises 13 residues.